This T cell receptor beta chain derives from a study of CD8+ T cells in alopecia areata (dated by TCRdb to about 2018). About the investigation overall: Treated patients were enrolled in an open-label pilot trial of oral tofacitinib, 5 to 10 mg twice daily, for moderate-to-severe alopecia areata. Tofacitinib was given for 6 to 18 months, followed by 6 months of follow-up off drug to assess delayed response and recurrence. In both human patients and the C3H/HeJ mouse model, the study applied high-throughput TCRbeta sequencing to look at T cell clonal expansion in alopecia areata. On the human side, TCRbeta sequencing was run on scalp tissue and on sorted CD4+ and CD8+ peripheral blood T cells from healthy controls and from alopecia areata patients with either patchy or totalis/universalis disease. Biopsies were taken from tofacitinib-treated patients at baseline and at 4 and 24 weeks of treatment, and a later scalp biopsy was taken in several of the tofacitinib-treated patients. Scalp clonality was compared across normal scalp (n=4), patchy alopecia areata scalp (n=8), and alopecia totalis/universalis scalp (n=8). RNA was extracted with the PAXgene miRNA kit for fixed scalp, the miRNeasy kit for PBMCs, and the RNeasy kit for mouse skin. TCRbeta CDR3 regions were amplified by immunoSEQ multiplex PCR with 35 Vbeta forward and 13 Jbeta reverse primers.

Lesional scalp punch biopsies and peripheral blood were obtained from alopecia areata patients. PBMCs were isolated by density centrifugation and stained for CD3, CD4 and CD8, after which CD4+ and CD8+ T cells were sorted on a FACSAria. General study outcomes and caveats: Unlike mouse skin, which is dominated by gammadelta T cells, normal human skin has resident alphabeta T cells that are also sequenced, and this complicates analysis of the scalp TCR repertoire. Shared TCR sequences between patients were less evident than in mice, which may be partly attributable to HLA diversity in the patient population. Lesional scalp, especially in alopecia totalis/universalis, showed higher clonality and more expanded CD8+ clones than normal scalp, suggesting antigenic drive.

Libraries were prepared through the immunoSEQ multiplex PCR assay. To provide template for TCR sequencing, every sample had RNA extracted and reverse transcribed into cDNA. SuperScript III was used to make first-strand cDNA, primed with a 2:1 mix of oligo-dT and random hexamers. A synthetic immune receptor repertoire was used to assess amplification bias, and residual bias was removed computationally. The paper's processing steps were these. Raw reads were preprocessed for error removal, and CDR3 was defined according to IMGT conventions as running from the conserved cysteine to phenylalanine. Clonality was calculated as 1 minus Shannon entropy normalized by log2 of the number of productive unique TCRs. Whether scalp clones were CD4 or CD8 was inferred by matching scalp TCRbeta sequences against CD4 and CD8 repertoires sorted from blood. TCRdb limited this immuneACCESS table to in-frame rearrangements with V and J called. A share of clones is missing; checked studies link under half to unresolved V genes, and the rest is unexplained. The D gene and trimming were derived from the DNA, and the V and J assignments and clone size from that table. In all, the sample holds roughly 120,000 clones, and less than 45% of those were seen once. 3% to 3.5% of the sample belongs to the ten largest clones.

For this clone: Its antigen is still unknown. No base qualities exist here, and no much larger clone lies one base off it.

Sequenced: CD4+ T cells sorted from blood. The sequence derives from a human donor with alopecia areata.

At the DNA level, the sequence is TGTGCCTGGAGTGTACCGGGGCCCAACAATGAGCAGTTCTTC. Protein translation: CAWSVPGPNNEQFF. The V and J genes are TRBV30 and TRBJ2-1; the D call is tentative, TRBD1 or TRBD2, as each matches 5 bases. From the germline V gene (reference sequence), CDR1 is GTSNPN and CDR2 is SVGIG. V lost 0 bases and J lost 5 bases; the stretch between them is 11 bases long. The CDR3 goes from the cysteine to the phenylalanine over 14 residues. Solely the CDR3 DNA is kept, with 42 bases framed from the first base.